This T cell receptor (beta chain) was sequenced in a study of T cell repertoires in cytomegalovirus infection. TCRdb re-called the reads with MiXCR, one entry per CDR3 protein. The sample has 150,000 to 200,000 distinct CDR3 sequences; roughly a sixth are singletons. This clonotype was observed a few times. CDR3 length equals 15 residues. Germline CDR1 reads SGHTA; CDR2 reads FQGNSA. The V end lost 5 bases, the J end lost 2 bases, and 15 bases lay between the germline ends. The rearrangement uses TRBV7-2 and TRBJ2-5, with D maybe TRBD2 (5 bases). This clonotype was obtained from a human donor in good health (CMV status not recorded). Some clones in this sample may be carry-over from other donors' samples. Sequencing input: CD8+ T cells from PBMCs. CDR3 DNA sequence: TGTGCCAGCAGCCCGGACGTCGGGGTGCAAGAGACCCAGTACTTC. Protein sequence: CASSPDVGVQETQYF.